This T cell receptor beta chain derives from a study of T cell responses to AZD1222 COVID-19 vaccine. Second doses were pooled across both intervals (about 4 or about 12 weeks). Overall study findings and caveats: A rise in Spike-specific TCR breadth and depth followed two AZD1222 doses.

Trimming cost V 5 bases and J 7 bases; bases outside gene matches: 8. Germline values: CDR1 SNHLY, CDR2 FYNNEI. The CDR3 covers 16 residues. The method was immunoSEQ multiplex PCR; TCRdb's version includes in-frame clones alone and lacks a portion of them. The table lists about 39,000 clones, approximately 90% of them singletons. The sample holds one count of this clone. The antigen remains undetermined. This sample comprised peripheral blood, obtained 28 days after the second AZD1222 dose. The V and J genes are TRBV2 and TRBJ2-2; 12 bases align to TRBD2. The origin of this receptor is an adult who received the AZD1222 COVID-19 vaccine. The CDR3 here is CASSSPSGRDVGELFF. CDR3 nucleotide sequence: TGTGCCAGCAGTTCCCCTAGCGGGAGGGATGTCGGGGAGCTGTTTTTT.